These 14 T cell receptor beta chains were all obtained from the same sample, sequenced in a study of regulatory T cells in long-lasting Graves disease. Time point of the sample: newly diagnosed GD, antithyroid drugs for less than 3 months. TCR sequences were obtained from RNA taken from PBMCs. The TCR beta library used iRepertoire HTBI primers with Arm-PCR amplification of CDR3. TCRdb re-derived calls from the multiplex PCR reads in MiXCR, one entry per CDR3 protein. The data contain fewer than 500,000 distinct CDR3 sequences, around 15% of them seen just once; the ten biggest clones take up less than 15%. In addition, the sample was reused for a study of T cells in Graves' hyperthyroidism and ophthalmopathy.

This sample comprised peripheral blood mononuclear cells (PBMCs), obtained at new diagnosis, from a patient treated with antithyroid drugs. Receptors originate from a man aged 35 to 55 with Graves disease.

Notes on this clonotype: It may be a read error: a sequence one base away is much more abundant. The chain combines TRBV28 with TRBJ2-7; tentative D call: TRBD2 (5 bases). This CDR3 is 19 amino acids long. Germline CDR1 and CDR2: MDHEN and SYDVKM. The CDR3 DNA reads TGTGCCGGCAGTTCCCCGAGGACGGGAAAACTAATACTTACCTACGAGCAGTACTTC. Its translation: CAGSSPRTGKLILTYEQYF.

This clonotype has a count of ten or more. The chain joins TRBV6-1 to TRBJ2-1, with 13 positions matching TRBD2. J gave up 1 base and V 6 bases, and 9 bases lay outside the gene matches. The CDR3 has 18 amino acids. Germline lookup yields CDR1 MNHNS and CDR2 SASEGT. The CDR3, as DNA: TGTGCCAGCAGCCTCGGGACTAGCGGGATTTGGTCCTACAATGAGCAGTTCTTC. Translating gives CASSLGTSGIWSYNEQFF.

The gene calls are TRBV18 and TRBJ2-1; D gene unclear. V was pared by 0 bases and J by 0 bases, with 9 bases between. CDR1 and CDR2 (germline): KGHSH, LQKENI. The CDR3 contains 16 residues. CDR3 residues: CASSPPPRSSYNEQFF. Here the CDR3 DNA reads TGTGCCAGCTCACCACCGCCGAGGAGCTCCTACAATGAGCAGTTCTTC.

The gene calls are TRBV7-9 and TRBJ2-6, with D unresolved. Germline V gene lookup returns CDR1 SEHNR and CDR2 FQNEAQ (reference sequence). Trimming removed 1 base at V and 0 bases at J, with 7 bases between. The CDR3 runs 16 residues. The CDR3 protein is CASSLGRVSGANVLTF. The CDR3 DNA follows: TGTGCCAGCAGCTTAGGTCGCGTCTCTGGGGCCAACGTCCTGACTTTC. Based on the CDR3 plus reference TRBV7-9 and TRBJ2-6, the full variable domain is DTGVSQNPRHKITKRGQNVTFRCDPISEHNRLYWYRQTLGQGPEFLTYFQNEAQLEKSRLLSDRFSAERPKGSFSTLEIQRTEQGDSAMYLCASSLGRVSGANVLTFGAGSRLTVL.

The table lists this clonotype with many counts. The rearrangement uses TRBV11-2 and TRBJ2-3; the match to TRBD1 covers 8 bases. The CDR3 contains 15 residues. Trimming cost V 5 bases and J 5 bases; bases outside gene matches: 9. The germline gives CDR1 SGHAT, CDR2 FQNNGV. DNA of the CDR3: TGTGCCAGCAGCCCGGGGACAGGTATTGGAGATACGCAGTATTTT. Its protein is CASSPGTGIGDTQYF. The full variable domain, in which reference TRBV11-2 and TRBJ2-3 provide the parts outside the CDR3, is EAGVAQSPRYKIIEKRQSVAFWCNPISGHATLYWYQQILGQGPKLLIQFQNNGVVDDSQLPKDRFSAERLKGVDSTLKIQPAKLEDSAVYLCASSPGTGIGDTQYFGPGTRLTVL.

Details on this clonotype: Given a much more abundant clone one base away, this may be a read error. The V and J genes are TRBV5-1 and TRBJ2-5; D perhaps matches TRBD1 (6 bases). This CDR3 spans 16 amino acids. Germline V gene data show CDR1 as SGHRS and CDR2 as YFSETQ. This CDR3 is CASGLEVRGARETQYF. DNA for the CDR3: TGCGCCAGCGGCTTGGAGGTCAGGGGCGCTCGGGAGACCCAGTACTTC. Using reference TRBV5-1 and TRBJ2-5 for the parts outside the CDR3, the full variable domain is KAGVTQTPRYLIKTRGQQVTLSCSPISGHRSVSWYQQTPGQGLQFLFEYFSETQRNKGNFPGRFSGRQFSNSRSEMNVSTLELGDSALYLCASGLEVRGARETQYFGPGTRLLVL.

The J gene is TRBJ2-1, the V gene TRBV7-3, with TRBD2 matching over 10 bases. Germline CDR1 is SGHTA and CDR2 is FQGTGA. CDR3 length equals 15 residues. The junction had 3 bases not matched to a gene; V was cut back by 5 bases and J by 2 bases. Here the CDR3 reads CASSQSGRAYNEQFF. In DNA, the CDR3 is TGTGCCAGCAGCCAAAGCGGGAGGGCCTACAATGAGCAGTTCTTC.

The chain couples TRBV7-2 to TRBJ2-7; no definite D call. Germline CDR1 and CDR2: SGHTA and FQGNSA. The V gene lost 4 bases and the J gene lost 1 base, with 20 bases spanning the gap. The CDR3 sequence is 17 residues long. The CDR3 DNA follows: TGTGCCAGCAGCTCCCCCTCTCACGGGCTGGGGTCCTACGAGCAGTACTTC. This codes for CASSSPSHGLGSYEQYF.

This clonotype was seen at least ten times. The chain joins TRBV11-2 to TRBJ2-1, with D uncertain. V lost 0 bases, J lost 12 bases, and 9 bases lay in between. The germline V gene has CDR1 SGHAT and CDR2 FQNNGV. The CDR3 has 12 residues. CDR3 sequence reads: CASSLEDLGQFF. The CDR3 nucleotides are TGTGCCAGCAGCTTAGAGGACCTGGGGCAGTTCTTC.

The table lists this clonotype with many counts. The chain has TRBV28 and TRBJ1-4; D ambiguous. The CDR3 has 15 amino acids. Trimming took 6 bases from V and 5 from J, leaving 16 bases between them. Germline assignment: CDR1 MDHEN and CDR2 SYDVKM. In nucleotides, the CDR3 is TGTGCCAGCAGCTACCCTGAGGGCTTAAATGAAAAACTGTTTTTT. Translating it yields CASSYPEGLNEKLFF.

The V call is TRBV5-6, the J call TRBJ2-3; TRBD1 is a possible D gene (5 bases). CDR1 and CDR2 (germline): SGHDT, YYEEEE. V was clipped by 3 bases and J by 5 bases, with 16 bases between them. CDR3 length equals 15 residues. The CDR3 DNA reads TGTGCCAGCAGCTACGGACAAGGGGCCGGAGATACGCAGTATTTT. Encoded protein: CASSYGQGAGDTQYF.

The V and J genes are TRBV9 and TRBJ2-1; D gene uncertain. The CDR3 consists of 15 residues. V lost 0 bases to trimming and J lost 6 bases, with 13 bases between them. CDR1 and CDR2 from the germline V gene are SGDLS and YYNGEE. The CDR3 DNA reads TGTGCCAGCAGCGTAGAAATAAGCCTAGGCAATGAGCAGTTCTTC. It codes for CASSVEISLGNEQFF. Using reference TRBV9 and TRBJ2-1 for the parts outside the CDR3, the full variable domain is DSGVTQTPKHLITATGQRVTLRCSPRSGDLSVYWYQQSLDQGLQFLIQYYNGEERAKGNILERFSAQQFPDLHSELNLSSLELGDSALYFCASSVEISLGNEQFFGPGTRLTVL.

This clonotype was counted ten times or more. The V call is TRBV6-5, the J call TRBJ2-7, with D tentatively TRBD2 (5 bases). V was clipped by 2 bases and J by 5 bases, with 16 bases between them. The CDR3 sequence is 15 residues long. CDR1 is MNHEY, CDR2 SVGAGI, per germline. The CDR3 bases are TGTGCCAGCAGTTACGATGACCAGCACGGGGACGAGCAGTACTTC. Translation: CASSYDDQHGDEQYF.

The chain uses TRBV6-1 and TRBJ1-5; 10 nucleotides line up with TRBD1. Per germline, CDR1 MNHNS and CDR2 SASEGT. With 8 bases clipped from V and 5 bases from J, the junction kept 9 bases outside the gene matches. This CDR3 is 15 amino acids long. The CDR3 nucleotides are TGTGCCAGCGGCCCCGGGACAGGGGTTTATCAGCCCCAGCATTTT. It specifies CASGPGTGVYQPQHF.